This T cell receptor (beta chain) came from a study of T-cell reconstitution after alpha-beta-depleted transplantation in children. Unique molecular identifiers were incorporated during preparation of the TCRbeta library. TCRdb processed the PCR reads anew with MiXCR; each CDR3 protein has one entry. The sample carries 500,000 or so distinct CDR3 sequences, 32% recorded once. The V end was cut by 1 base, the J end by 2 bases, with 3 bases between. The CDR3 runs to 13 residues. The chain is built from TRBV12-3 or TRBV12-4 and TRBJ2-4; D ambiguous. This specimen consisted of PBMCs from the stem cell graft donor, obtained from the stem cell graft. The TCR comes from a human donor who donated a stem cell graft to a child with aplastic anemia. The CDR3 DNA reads TGTGCCAGCAGTTTAGTCCCCAAAAACATTCAGTACTTC. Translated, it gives CASSLVPKNIQYF.